What follows are 17 T cell receptor beta chains derived from one specimen sequenced in a study of PD-1 blockade in classical Hodgkin lymphoma. Time point noted: cycle 4 day 1 (C4D1), after six to seven weeks of nivolumab. There was relapse after autologous stem cell transplantation in every patient, and there was variation in brentuximab vedotin exposure. The repertoire was sequenced with immunoSEQ multiplex PCR; TCRdb's copy has only in-frame clones and lacks some. The profile shows around 90,000 clones, about three quarters of them singletons. The sequencing here drew on peripheral blood mononuclear cells (PBMCs), taken before the fourth cycle of nivolumab. The receptor set was obtained from a human donor with classical Hodgkin lymphoma.

J is TRBJ2-2 and V is TRBV4-3; 9 nucleotides match TRBD1. Germline V gene sequence: CDR1 LGHNA, CDR2 YSLEER. The CDR3 spans 18 residues. Losses at the gene ends were 3 bases for V and 3 bases for J; bases not matched to a gene: 11. The DNA of the CDR3 is TGCGCCAGCAGCCATTCTTCCGGGACAGGGAGGTACACCGGGGAGCTGTTTTTT. Its translation: CASSHSSGTGRYTGELFF.

This clone was counted a single time. The chain is built from TRBV9 and TRBJ2-1; 7 bases line up with TRBD2. Looked up from germline, CDR1 is SGDLS and CDR2 is YYNGEE. The length of the CDR3 is 16 residues. Unmatched junction bases numbered 13, after V lost 5 bases and J lost 5 bases. In nucleotides, the CDR3 is TGTGCCAGCAGTCCTACCGGGACTACCTCGCACAATGAGCAGTTCTTC. It codes for CASSPTGTTSHNEQFF.

This rearrangement joins TRBV10-1 to TRBJ2-7, with D perhaps TRBD2 (5 bases). Germline CDR1 is WNHNN and CDR2 is SYGVQD (reference sequence). The CDR3 loop spans 19 amino acids. The germline V and J ends were trimmed by 0 bases and 8 bases, with 29 bases remaining between them. This CDR3 reads CASSESDREKGLTVVKQYF. The CDR3 DNA reads as TGCGCCAGCAGTGAGTCGGATAGGGAGAAAGGCCTTACTGTAGTGAAGCAGTACTTC.

V gene TRBV16 combines with J gene TRBJ2-7; no reliable D call. Trimming removed 1 base at V and 0 bases at J, with 7 bases between. Per germline, CDR1 KGHSY and CDR2 FQNENV. This CDR3 is 14 amino acids long. The CDR3: CASSQWANSYEQYF. The CDR3 DNA is TGTGCCAGCAGCCAATGGGCCAACTCCTACGAGCAGTACTTC.

The chain links TRBV7-3 to TRBJ1-3; D perhaps matches TRBD1 (5 bases). The CDR3 covers 20 residues. V was cut by 5 bases and J by 0 bases, with 26 bases left in between. CDR1 and CDR2 from the germline V gene are SGHTA and FQGTGA. In DNA, the CDR3 is TGTGCCAGCAGCACTAATCGACAGTCCCCAGCGACTTTCTCTGGAAACACCATATATTTT. This codes for CASSTNRQSPATFSGNTIYF.

The rearrangement uses TRBV30 and TRBJ1-5; perhaps TRBD1 as D (5 bases). CDR1 is GTSNPN, CDR2 SVGIG, per germline (reference sequence). The CDR3 runs 14 residues. V shed 0 bases and J shed 7 bases, with 13 bases lying between them. The CDR3 DNA is TGTGCCTGGAGTGTACTGCCGAAGGGGCAGCCCCAGCATTTT. It yields the protein CAWSVLPKGQPQHF.

The table lists this clone with a count of one. This chain uses TRBV5-1 with TRBJ2-3, with D uncertain. In germline, CDR1 is SGHRS, CDR2 YFSETQ. The CDR3 has 13 amino acids. Deletions cut 4 bases from V and 4 bases from J, with 10 bases between. CDR3 nucleotide sequence: TGCGCCAGCAGCCCCCGGGTTTCAGATACGCAGTATTTT. Translated, it gives CASSPRVSDTQYF.

This chain uses TRBV7-3 with TRBJ2-1; the match to TRBD2 covers 11 bases. The ends lost 5 bases at V and 4 bases at J; junction bases unmatched: 7. The CDR3 is 16 residues long. Looked up from germline, CDR1 is SGHTA and CDR2 is FQGTGA. CDR3 in DNA: TGTGCCAGCAGCCTGAGGGGGACTAGCGGATACAATGAGCAGTTCTTC. Translating it yields CASSLRGTSGYNEQFF.

The chain carries TRBV7-9 and TRBJ2-7; no firm D call. This CDR3 region has 13 residues. Looked up from germline, CDR1 is SEHNR and CDR2 is FQNEAQ (reference sequence). Trimming took 2 bases from V and 5 from J, leaving 10 bases between them. CDR3 residues: CASSLLGRNEQYF. The CDR3 DNA follows: TGTGCCAGCAGCTTATTGGGCAGAAACGAGCAGTACTTC. The variable domain in full, completed from reference TRBV7-9 and TRBJ2-7, reads DTGVSQNPRHKITKRGQNVTFRCDPISEHNRLYWYRQTLGQGPEFLTYFQNEAQLEKSRLLSDRFSAERPKGSFSTLEIQRTEQGDSAMYLCASSLLGRNEQYFGPGTRLTVT.

V is TRBV30 and J is TRBJ2-3, with TRBD1 as a possible D gene (5 bases). V was clipped by 8 bases and J by 4 bases, with 13 bases between them. Germline values: CDR1 GTSNPN, CDR2 SVGIG (reference sequence). This CDR3 is built from 12 residues. Here the CDR3 DNA reads TGTGCCCAGGAAGGGGAAGCAGATACGCAGTATTTT. This codes for CAQEGEADTQYF.

The chain recombines TRBV7-2 with TRBJ2-3; 8 bases map to TRBD2. CDR1 SGHTA and CDR2 FQGNSA come from the germline V gene. V lost 3 bases and J lost 3; bases outside the gene matches: 5. CDR3 size: 15 residues. The DNA of the CDR3 is TGTGCCAGCAGCTTTCGGGGGGGCCAGACAGATACGCAGTATTTT. Its translation is CASSFRGGQTDTQYF.

The gene calls are TRBV7-9 and TRBJ2-7; 9 nucleotides match TRBD2. The V gene's germline CDR1 is SEHNR and CDR2 FQNEAQ (reference sequence). V was clipped by 5 bases and J by 7 bases; unmatched bases: 21. The CDR3 covers 18 residues. The CDR3 DNA sequence: TGTGCCAGCAGCCTAGTAGAGGACTTAGCGGGAGCGCCGAGGGAGCAGTACTTC. It translates to CASSLVEDLAGAPREQYF.

This clone was found a few times. The chain carries TRBV19 and TRBJ1-1; D possibly corresponds to TRBD1 (5 bases). The CDR3 covers 13 residues. V lost 10 bases to trimming and J lost 8 bases, with 20 bases between them. The germline V gene encodes CDR1 LNHDA and CDR2 SQIVND (reference sequence). CDR3 nucleotide sequence: TGTGCCACGGGAGGGACCACCGGAAGGGAAGCTTTCTTT. This translates into CATGGTTGREAFF.

The J gene is TRBJ2-5, the V gene TRBV5-6; 7 nucleotides agree with TRBD1. Germline lookup yields CDR1 SGHDT and CDR2 YYEEEE. The V gene end was trimmed by 4 bases and the J gene end by 1 base; junction bases not matched to a gene: 13. The CDR3 sequence is 17 residues long. As DNA, the CDR3 is TGTGCCAGCAGCAAAACAGGGGTTTACGTGGGCCAAGAGACCCAGTACTTC. It yields the protein CASSKTGVYVGQETQYF. Full variable domain (remainder filled in from reference TRBV5-6 and TRBJ2-5): DAGVTQSPTHLIKTRGQQVTLRCSPKSGHDTVSWYQQALGQGPQFIFQYYEEEERQRGNFPDRFSGHQFPNYSSELNVNALLLGDSALYLCASSKTGVYVGQETQYFGPGTRLLVL.

As for this clone: Possible read error: a much larger clone is one base away. The J gene is TRBJ1-1, the V gene TRBV4-2; 8 positions agree with TRBD1. Per the germline V gene, CDR1 is LGHNA and CDR2 is YNFKEQ. The CDR3 runs 15 residues. V was pared by 1 base and J by 13 bases, with 14 bases of the junction left unmatched. For the CDR3, the DNA is TGTGCCAGCAGCCAAGTTACGACAGGGGAGACGGGGGTTTTCTTT. This gives the protein CASSQVTTGETGVFF.

This chain links TRBV18 with TRBJ2-3; 14 bases match TRBD2. Germline assignment: CDR1 KGHSH and CDR2 LQKENI. There are 16 residues in the CDR3. J was trimmed by 0 bases and V by 6 bases; bases with no gene match: 2. This CDR3 is CASSGLAGASTDTQYF. The CDR3 coding sequence is TGTGCCAGCTCGGGACTAGCGGGGGCCAGCACAGATACGCAGTATTTT.

This chain connects TRBV7-2 to TRBJ1-1; 9 bases are shared with TRBD1. With V trimmed by 4 bases and J by 2 bases, 2 bases remained unmatched. The CDR3 extends over 14 amino acids. Germline-derived CDR1 and CDR2 are SGHTA and FQGNSA. For the CDR3, the DNA is TGTGCCAGCAGCTACAGGGGGCTCAACACTGAAGCTTTCTTT. This gives the protein CASSYRGLNTEAFF.